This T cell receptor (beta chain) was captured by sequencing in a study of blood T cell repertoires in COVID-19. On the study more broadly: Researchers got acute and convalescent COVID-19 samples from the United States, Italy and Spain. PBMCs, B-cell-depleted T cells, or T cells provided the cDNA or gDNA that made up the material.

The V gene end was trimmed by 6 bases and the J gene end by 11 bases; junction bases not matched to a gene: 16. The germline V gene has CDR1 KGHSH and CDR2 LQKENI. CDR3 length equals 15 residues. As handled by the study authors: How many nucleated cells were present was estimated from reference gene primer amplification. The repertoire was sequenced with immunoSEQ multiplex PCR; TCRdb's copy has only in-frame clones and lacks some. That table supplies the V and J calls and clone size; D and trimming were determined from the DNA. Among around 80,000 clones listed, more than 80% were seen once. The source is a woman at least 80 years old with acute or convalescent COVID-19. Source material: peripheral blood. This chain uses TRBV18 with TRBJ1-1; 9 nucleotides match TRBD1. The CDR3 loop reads CASSSSGTGQSYAFF. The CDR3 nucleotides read TGTGCCAGCTCCTCCTCCGGGACAGGGCAATCTTATGCTTTCTTT.